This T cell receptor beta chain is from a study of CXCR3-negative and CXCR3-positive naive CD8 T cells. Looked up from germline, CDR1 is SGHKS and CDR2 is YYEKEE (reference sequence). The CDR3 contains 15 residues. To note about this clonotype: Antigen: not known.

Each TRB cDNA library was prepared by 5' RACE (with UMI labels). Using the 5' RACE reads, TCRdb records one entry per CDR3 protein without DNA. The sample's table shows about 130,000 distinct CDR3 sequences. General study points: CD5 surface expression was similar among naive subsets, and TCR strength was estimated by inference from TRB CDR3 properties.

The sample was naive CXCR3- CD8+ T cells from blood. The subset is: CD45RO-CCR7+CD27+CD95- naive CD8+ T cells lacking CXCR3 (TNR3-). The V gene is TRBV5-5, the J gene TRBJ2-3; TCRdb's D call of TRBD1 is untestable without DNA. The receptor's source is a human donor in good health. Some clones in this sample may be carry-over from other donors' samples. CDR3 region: CASSLVGGRGDTQYF.